This TCR beta chain was sequenced during a study of cytomegalovirus exposure and HLA in healthy donors. Study-wide findings and caveats: Another analysis was done later, and it associated approximately 15,000 TCR beta sequences with HLA alleles at 0.05 false discovery rate. Data from an earlier analysis indicated that most TCR beta V segments were productive either about 87% or about 30% of the time.

The CDR3 is 15 amino acids. CDR1 and CDR2 from the germline V gene are MNHEY and SVGAGI. Trimming removed 5 bases from V and 9 bases from J; junction bases left unmatched: 12. As regards this clone: The antigen is unknown.

Primers: 60 Vbeta forward and 13 Jbeta reverse. Repertoires were generated with immunoSEQ multiplex PCR, while TCRdb's copy carries only in-frame clones and drops some. The table lists some 200,000 clones, 75% to 90% of them singletons. This clonotype was sampled from a woman aged 18-30 years in good health and CMV-seronegative. The chain uses TRBV6-5 and TRBJ2-1; 8 bases align to TRBD2. Sequenced: PBMCs. CDR3 region: CASSTSGRALIEQFF. The CDR3 region has the DNA TGTGCCAGCAGTACCAGCGGGAGAGCCCTCATTGAGCAGTTCTTC.